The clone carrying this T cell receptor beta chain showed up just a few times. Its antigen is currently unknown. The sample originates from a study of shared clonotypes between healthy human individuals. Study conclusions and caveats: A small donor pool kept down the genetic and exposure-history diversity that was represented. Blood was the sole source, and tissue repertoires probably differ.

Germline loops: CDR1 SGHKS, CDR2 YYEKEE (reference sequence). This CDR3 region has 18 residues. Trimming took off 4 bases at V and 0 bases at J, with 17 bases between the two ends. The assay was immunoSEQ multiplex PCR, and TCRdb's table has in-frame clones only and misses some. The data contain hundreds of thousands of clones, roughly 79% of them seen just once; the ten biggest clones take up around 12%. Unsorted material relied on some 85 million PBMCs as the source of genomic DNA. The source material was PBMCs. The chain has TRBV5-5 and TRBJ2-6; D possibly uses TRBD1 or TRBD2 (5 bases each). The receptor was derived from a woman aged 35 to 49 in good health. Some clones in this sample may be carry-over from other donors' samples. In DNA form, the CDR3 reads TGTGCCAGCAGCAGGGGTCCAGGAGGACTCTCTGGGGCCAACGTCCTGACTTTC. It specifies CASSRGPGGLSGANVLTF.